The clone carrying this T cell receptor beta chain was seen many times. Amplification of TCR alpha and beta CDR3 regions from RNA used iRepertoire nested multiplex PCR. Input was roughly 100-450 ng of tissue mRNA or PBMC total RNA. TCRdb re-called the multiplex PCR reads with MiXCR, one entry per CDR3 protein. Among over 70,000 distinct CDR3 sequences listed, around a quarter were seen once. This sample stems from a study of glioma-infiltrating T cells. V shed 1 base and J shed 7 bases, with 5 bases lying between them. The CDR3 covers 12 residues. The germline CDR1 and CDR2 sequences are LGHNA and YNFKEQ.

Specimen: glioma tissue, nonneoplastic brain tissue, or PBMCs (not recorded which). This clonotype was obtained from a human donor with low-grade glioma or glioblastoma, undergoing nonglioma brain surgery, or in good health (not recorded which). V and J are TRBV4-2 and TRBJ2-1; no clear D. DNA of the CDR3: TGTGCCAGCAGCCAAGCCGCTAATGAGCAGTTCTTC. Its protein product is CASSQAANEQFF.